This TCR beta chain was obtained from a study of identical twins. Points on this clonotype: Its antigen is not identified.

TCRdb itself ran the 5' RACE reads through MiXCR, one entry per CDR3 protein. The top ten hold about 5% of the sample, which has about 210,000 distinct CDR3 sequences, around a tenth seen once. Study findings and constraints: Out-of-frame alpha sequences shared between twins exhibited an excess of low generation probability.

The CDR3 loop spans 14 amino acids. Germline CDR1 and CDR2: SGHTA and FQGNSA. With V trimmed by 4 bases and J by 6 bases, 7 bases remained unmatched. The V call is TRBV7-2, the J call TRBJ1-2, with 8 bases matching TRBD1. The clonotype was recovered from a woman aged 18-30 years in good health. The sample was memory (CD45RO+) T cells sorted from blood. CDR3 sequence (DNA): TGTGCCAGCAGCTCCGGACAGGGCCCAGATGGCTACACCTTC. Protein: CASSSGQGPDGYTF.